The 31 T cell receptor beta chains below all came from one sample that was sequenced in a study of T-cell reconstitution after alpha-beta-depleted transplantation in children (dated by TCRdb to between 2015 and 2016). Library prep was done by PCR. The sequencer listed for this sample is Illumina HiSeq 2500. To normalize quantification of the TCRbeta repertoire, the TCR libraries were built with molecular barcoding that relied on unique molecular identifiers. TCRdb reran the public reads through fastp at Q25 and MiXCR, keeping productive beta chains. CDR3 protein sequences are deduplicated, and each keeps its most common genes and DNA. In all, the sample holds some 350,000 distinct CDR3 sequences, and under 13% of those were seen once. Together, the top ten hold approximately 2.3% of the sample. Sequences were derived from PBMCs from the stem cell graft donor, sampled from the stem cell graft. These receptors were collected from a human donor who donated a stem cell graft to a child with acute lymphoblastic leukemia.

The rearrangement joins TRBV29-1 to TRBJ2-5; D is possibly TRBD1 (7 bases). V lost 6 bases and J 5 bases, leaving 13 bases between the germline ends. The germline gives CDR1 SQVTM, CDR2 ANQGSEA. CDR3 size: 12 residues. CDR3 in amino acids: CSVEAGQETQYF. As DNA, the CDR3 is TGCAGCGTGGAGGCGGGACAGGAGACCCAGTACTTC.

At least ten counts were recorded for this clonotype. The chain carries TRBV5-6 and TRBJ1-1; 8 nucleotides match TRBD1. The V gene's germline CDR1 is SGHDT and CDR2 YYEEEE. There are 15 residues in the CDR3. Losses at the gene ends were 1 base for V and 3 bases for J; bases not matched to a gene: 5. The CDR3 DNA is TGTGCCAGCAGCTTGACAGGGGGTGAGGACACTGAAGCTTTCTTT. It encodes CASSLTGGEDTEAFF.

The V and J genes are TRBV30 and TRBJ2-3, with TRBD2 identical over 13 bases. Trimming at V came to 3 bases and at J to 4 bases, leaving 13 bases not matched to a gene. From germline, CDR1 is GTSNPN and CDR2 SVGIG (reference sequence). CDR3 size: 18 residues. CDR3 sequence (DNA): TGTGCCTGGAGCCTGGGACTAGCGGGATCCTATGGGGCAGATACGCAGTATTTT. Its translation: CAWSLGLAGSYGADTQYF.

This clonotype was seen repeatedly, ten times or more. This chain links TRBV15 with TRBJ2-7; a possible D gene is TRBD2 (6 bases). V shed 0 bases and J shed 4 bases, with 7 bases lying between them. Germline assignment: CDR1 LNHNV and CDR2 YYDKDF (reference sequence). The CDR3 totals 13 residues. CDR3 DNA: TGTGCCACCAGCAGAGATCGGGGGTACGAGCAGTACTTC. It codes for CATSRDRGYEQYF.

The CDR3 sequence is CATSREAGSPTNEKLFF. The CDR3 DNA follows: TGTGCCACCAGCAGAGAAGCAGGTTCTCCAACTAATGAAAAACTGTTTTTT. The chain uses TRBV15 and TRBJ1-4; D unresolved. Germline V gives CDR1 LNHNV, CDR2 YYDKDF (reference sequence). The CDR3 extends over 17 amino acids. V was clipped by 0 bases and J by 0 bases, with 11 bases between them.

The rearrangement uses TRBV27 and TRBJ2-1; either TRBD1 or TRBD2 may supply D (5 bases each). CDR3 size: 16 residues. The V gene's germline CDR1 is MNHEY and CDR2 SMNVEV (reference sequence). V lost 2 bases and J 2 bases, leaving 13 bases between the germline ends. CDR3 in DNA: TGTGCCAGCAGTTTAAGGGGAGAGGTTGCCTACAATGAGCAGTTCTTC. Amino acid sequence: CASSLRGEVAYNEQFF.

This clonotype was counted a few times. The chain employs TRBV9 and TRBJ2-3; D is ambiguous. Trimming took off 0 bases at V and 1 base at J, with 9 bases between the two ends. Germline lookup yields CDR1 SGDLS and CDR2 YYNGEE. The CDR3 covers 15 residues. This CDR3 is CASSVGGRRTDTQYF. The CDR3, as DNA: TGTGCCAGCAGCGTAGGGGGTCGTCGCACAGATACGCAGTATTTT. Using reference TRBV9 and TRBJ2-3 for the parts outside the CDR3, the full variable domain is DSGVTQTPKHLITATGQRVTLRCSPRSGDLSVYWYQQSLDQGLQFLIQYYNGEERAKGNILERFSAQQFPDLHSELNLSSLELGDSALYFCASSVGGRRTDTQYFGPGTRLTVL.

Only a few counts were recorded for this clonotype. The chain joins TRBV30 to TRBJ1-2; TRBD1 matches 7 bases. The J segment lost 2 bases and the V segment lost 4 bases, leaving 4 bases of the junction unmatched. The CDR3 runs 13 residues. Germline V gives CDR1 GTSNPN, CDR2 SVGIG (reference sequence). DNA of the CDR3: TGTGCCTGGACCCAACAGGGGAACTATGGCTACACCTTC. The encoded protein is CAWTQQGNYGYTF. Full variable domain (remainder filled in from reference TRBV30 and TRBJ1-2): SQTIHQWPATLVQPVGSPLSLECTVEGTSNPNLYWYRQAAGRGLQLLFYSVGIGQISSEVPQNLSASRPQDRQFILSSKKLLLSDSGFYLCAWTQQGNYGYTFGSGTRLTVV.

There are a few counts of this clonotype. V is TRBV27 and J is TRBJ2-7; D may correspond to TRBD1 or TRBD2 (5 bases each). Germline CDR1 MNHEY, CDR2 SMNVEV (reference sequence). V dropped 0 bases and J dropped 0 bases, with 12 bases sitting between them. The CDR3 covers 16 residues. CDR3 bases: TGTGCCAGCAGTTTATCGTCGGGGCAATACTCCTACGAGCAGTACTTC. The encoded protein is CASSLSSGQYSYEQYF.

The table lists this clonotype with a few counts. The chain is built from TRBV4-1 and TRBJ2-3; D gene unclear. The CDR3 totals 14 residues. Germline assignment: CDR1 MGHRA and CDR2 YSYEKL. Trimming shortened V by 0 bases and J by 4 bases, and 8 bases separated the two germline ends. The CDR3 is CASSQDSPPDTQYF. In DNA, the CDR3 is TGCGCCAGCAGCCAAGATTCTCCCCCAGATACGCAGTATTTT.

This clonotype was observed many times. V gene TRBV5-5 combines with J gene TRBJ1-1; no reliable D call. V lost 2 bases to trimming and J lost 11 bases, with 10 bases between them. The length of the CDR3 is 11 residues. Germline V CDR1 and CDR2: SGHKS, YYEKEE (reference sequence). CDR3 in DNA: TGTGCCAGCAGCTTTAACGTTGAGGCTTTCTTT. Its translation is CASSFNVEAFF.

This clonotype was detected a few times. The chain couples TRBV4-2 to TRBJ2-7; 9 bases are shared with TRBD2. The germline CDR1 and CDR2 sequences are LGHNA and YNFKEQ. CDR3 length equals 17 residues. Trimming took 3 bases from V and 6 from J; bases not matched to a gene: 15. The CDR3 nucleotides read TGTGCCAGCAGCCACCCCCGGGGGGCTAGCGGGAATTCCGAGCAGTACTTC. Translating it yields CASSHPRGASGNSEQYF.

This clonotype was counted only a few times. This chain uses TRBV7-2 with TRBJ1-5, with D uncertain. The V gene's germline CDR1 is SGHTA and CDR2 FQGNSA. Trimming cost V 1 base and J 9 bases, with 13 bases left between them. The CDR3 consists of 14 residues. The CDR3 DNA follows: TGTGCCAGCAGCTTAGTGGCCGACCGCGGGCCCCAGCATTTT. This encodes CASSLVADRGPQHF.

In its sample, this clonotype was seen a few times. This chain links TRBV20-1 with TRBJ2-6; a possible D gene is TRBD2 (6 bases). CDR3 length: 17 amino acids. Germline V CDR1 and CDR2: DFQATT, SNEGSKA (reference sequence). Trimming removed 1 base from V and 0 bases from J, with 13 bases in between. Here the CDR3 reads CSARGRGGFSGANVLTF. CDR3 sequence (DNA): TGCAGTGCTAGAGGGCGGGGCGGGTTCTCTGGGGCCAACGTCCTGACTTTC.

The sample holds a few counts of this clonotype. The rearrangement uses TRBV12-3 or TRBV12-4 and TRBJ2-7; D gene ambiguous. V shed 6 bases and J shed 12 bases, with 18 bases lying between them. This CDR3 contains 12 residues. The CDR3 protein is CASSPTYSKVYF. The CDR3 DNA is TGTGCCAGCAGCCCCACCTACAGCAAAGTGTACTTC.

This clonotype has only a few counts. J is TRBJ2-7 and V is TRBV9; the match to TRBD1 covers 10 bases. V trimming: 4 bases; J trimming: 4 bases; junction bases outside the gene matches: 8. Per germline, CDR1 SGDLS and CDR2 YYNGEE. The CDR3 has 15 residues. CDR3 DNA: TGTGCCAGCAGCAACCCCGACAGGGGGCGATACGAGCAGTACTTC. Translated, it gives CASSNPDRGRYEQYF.

This chain uses TRBV7-9 with TRBJ2-3, with D unclear. V dropped 1 base and J dropped 2 bases, with 16 bases sitting between them. Germline CDR1 and CDR2: SEHNR and FQNEAQ (reference sequence). CDR3 length: 17 residues. For the CDR3, the DNA is TGTGCCAGCAGCTTAGGAGTATTAGGACCGGACACAGATACGCAGTATTTT. Translating gives CASSLGVLGPDTDTQYF. The full variable domain, its missing parts supplied by reference TRBV7-9 and TRBJ2-3, is DTGVSQNPRHKITKRGQNVTFRCDPISEHNRLYWYRQTLGQGPEFLTYFQNEAQLEKSRLLSDRFSAERPKGSFSTLEIQRTEQGDSAMYLCASSLGVLGPDTDTQYFGPGTRLTVL.

In its sample, this clonotype was seen many times. The CDR3 is CASSSITQGIRSYNEQFF. CDR3 bases: TGTGCCAGCAGTTCTATAACCCAGGGGATTAGGTCCTACAATGAGCAGTTCTTC. This rearrangement joins TRBV27 to TRBJ2-1; D is perhaps TRBD1 (6 bases). Trimming pared 4 bases from V and 1 base from J, leaving 20 bases between. The CDR3 covers 18 residues. Germline loops: CDR1 MNHEY, CDR2 SMNVEV (reference sequence).

This clonotype was seen many times. The rearrangement links TRBV7-9 to TRBJ2-7; TRBD1 is a possible D gene (6 bases). Trimming shortened V by 5 bases and J by 5 bases, and 19 bases separated the two germline ends. The CDR3 length is 15 residues. Germline CDR1 reads SEHNR; CDR2 reads FQNEAQ (reference sequence). CDR3 protein: CASSPLTVGAHEQYF. CDR3 DNA: TGTGCCAGCAGCCCACTCACGGTGGGGGCCCACGAGCAGTACTTC.

V is TRBV10-3 and J is TRBJ2-7, with 9 bases lining up with TRBD1. The CDR3 length is 14 residues. Germline lookup yields CDR1 ENHRY and CDR2 SYGVKD. V shed 8 bases, J shed 3 bases, and the junction held 8 bases outside the gene matches. Written as DNA, the CDR3 is TGTGCCATCCAAGACAGGGGGTTCGGCTACGAGCAGTACTTC. Its protein is CAIQDRGFGYEQYF.

This clonotype was detected a few times. The rearrangement uses TRBV12-3 or TRBV12-4 and TRBJ2-2; 7 bases are a match to TRBD1. V dropped 6 bases and J dropped 7; count of bases not matched to a gene: 5. This CDR3 spans 13 amino acids. CDR3 bases: TGTGCCAGCAGACTTGGGACAGTCGGGGAGCTGTTTTTT. As protein: CASRLGTVGELFF.

This clonotype appeared a few times. The chain has TRBV12-3 or TRBV12-4 and TRBJ2-1; a weak D match, TRBD2 (5 bases). The V end lost 6 bases, the J end lost 5 bases, and 17 bases lay between the germline ends. The CDR3 covers 15 residues. CDR3 sequence (DNA): TGTGCCAGCAGGGGGTTGGGCACGGGGAACAATGAGCAGTTCTTC. Its protein is CASRGLGTGNNEQFF.

The rearrangement joins TRBV28 to TRBJ1-2; TRBD1 matches 8 bases. Germline values: CDR1 MDHEN, CDR2 SYDVKM. The CDR3 covers 15 residues. Trimming took 1 base from V and 5 from J; bases not matched to a gene: 6. In DNA, the CDR3 is TGTGCCAGCAGTTTATCTGCAGGGGGCGATTATGGCTACACCTTC. It codes for CASSLSAGGDYGYTF.

This clonotype occurred many times. The chain links TRBV3-1 to TRBJ1-3; unclear D gene. Trimming stripped 4 bases from V and 1 base from J, with 11 bases between. The CDR3 length is 15 residues. Germline V lookup: CDR1 LGHDT, CDR2 YNNKEL (reference sequence). The CDR3 reads CASSPRWGSGNTIYF. The DNA for the CDR3 is TGTGCCAGCAGCCCCAGATGGGGATCTGGAAACACCATATATTTT.

V is TRBV7-9 and J is TRBJ1-1; no clear D gene. The V and J ends lost 7 bases and 1 base respectively, with 13 bases between them. Germline loops: CDR1 SEHNR, CDR2 FQNEAQ (reference sequence). The length of the CDR3 is 14 residues. CDR3 amino acids: CASTEDYANTEAFF. CDR3 coding DNA: TGTGCCAGCACCGAGGACTACGCGAACACTGAAGCTTTCTTT. The variable domain in full, completed from reference TRBV7-9 and TRBJ1-1, reads DTGVSQNPRHKITKRGQNVTFRCDPISEHNRLYWYRQTLGQGPEFLTYFQNEAQLEKSRLLSDRFSAERPKGSFSTLEIQRTEQGDSAMYLCASTEDYANTEAFFGQGTRLTVV.

This clonotype has more than one count but fewer than ten. The chain couples TRBV5-1 to TRBJ2-3; the D gene is possibly TRBD2 (6 bases). CDR3 length: 16 residues. In germline, CDR1 is SGHRS, CDR2 YFSETQ. Trimming took 4 bases from V and 0 from J, leaving 15 bases between them. This CDR3 reads CASSLGAGKSTDTQYF. The CDR3 DNA reads TGCGCCAGCAGCCTCGGTGCGGGGAAGAGCACAGATACGCAGTATTTT.

The chain links TRBV20-1 to TRBJ2-3, with 7 bases matching TRBD2. In germline, CDR1 is DFQATT, CDR2 SNEGSKA (reference sequence). The CDR3 consists of 15 residues. Trimming cost V 7 bases and J 0 bases; bases outside gene matches: 10. For the CDR3, the DNA is TGCAGTGTGTCCGATCTAGCGGTGAGCACAGATACGCAGTATTTT. It encodes CSVSDLAVSTDTQYF.

This clonotype was counted only a few times. The CDR3 here is CASSPPITGQRNQPQHF. The CDR3 DNA follows: TGTGCCAGCAGTCCGCCTATAACGGGACAGCGTAATCAGCCCCAGCATTTT. This chain uses TRBV28 with TRBJ1-5; 7 bases are a match to TRBD1. Germline V gene data show CDR1 as MDHEN and CDR2 as SYDVKM. The J segment lost 4 bases and the V segment lost 5 bases, leaving 14 bases of the junction unmatched. The CDR3 runs to 17 residues.

The rearrangement uses TRBV27 and TRBJ2-7; D gene unclear. CDR3 length equals 13 residues. Germline loops: CDR1 MNHEY, CDR2 SMNVEV (reference sequence). The V and J ends lost 4 bases and 2 bases respectively, with 9 bases between them. Here the CDR3 reads CASSSTTTYEQYF. The CDR3 DNA is TGTGCCAGCAGTTCGACGACAACCTACGAGCAGTACTTC.

This clonotype was recorded a few times. The V call is TRBV15, the J call TRBJ2-7; D is possibly TRBD2 (6 bases). CDR1 is LNHNV, CDR2 YYDKDF, per germline (reference sequence). With 4 bases removed from V and 4 bases from J, the gap between germline ends came to 14 bases. The CDR3 has 14 residues. CDR3 loop: CATSIDGGVYEQYF. DNA of the CDR3: TGTGCCACCAGCATCGACGGAGGGGTTTACGAGCAGTACTTC.

The chain couples TRBV5-5 to TRBJ1-1, with unresolved D. The germline gives CDR1 SGHKS, CDR2 YYEKEE (reference sequence). The CDR3 is made up of 14 amino acids. Trimming left V 4 bases short and J 1 base short, with 11 bases between. CDR3 amino acids: CASSPFPENTEAFF. The CDR3 DNA follows: TGTGCCAGCAGCCCCTTCCCGGAGAACACTGAAGCTTTCTTT.